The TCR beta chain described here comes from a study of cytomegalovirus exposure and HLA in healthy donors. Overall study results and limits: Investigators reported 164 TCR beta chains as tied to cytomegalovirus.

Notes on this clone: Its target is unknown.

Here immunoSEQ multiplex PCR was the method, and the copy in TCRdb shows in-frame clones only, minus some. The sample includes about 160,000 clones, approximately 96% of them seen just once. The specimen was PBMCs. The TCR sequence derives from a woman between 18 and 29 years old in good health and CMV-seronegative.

CDR3 coding DNA: TGTGCCAGCAGTGAGCCCAAAGGACTAGCTTACAATGAGCAGTTCTTC. This encodes CASSEPKGLAYNEQFF. The chain is built from TRBV6-1 and TRBJ2-1; TRBD2 matches 8 bases. There are 16 residues in the CDR3. Trimming at V came to 3 bases and at J to 4 bases, leaving 8 bases not matched to a gene. Germline CDR1 is MNHNS and CDR2 is SASEGT.